This is a list of T cell receptor beta chains from one sample in a study of CD8 T cells in ankylosing spondylitis. TCRdb independently ran MiXCR on the 5' RACE reads; one entry per CDR3 protein. The sample holds about 44,000 distinct CDR3 sequences, 8% to 13% seen once. Sequencing input: blood, either unsorted or a sorted T cell fraction (not recorded which). The source of these receptors is a male donor with ankylosing spondylitis or in good health (not recorded which). The conserved cysteine and the conserved F or W are not part of the CDR3 here. The order of the fields is J gene, V gene, CDR3 protein.

>TRBJ1-5|TRBV19
ASSYPQAGQPQH
>TRBJ2-7|TRBV5-1
ASSLRNEQY
>TRBJ1-3|TRBV7-2
ASSPPTRSDLRNTIY
>TRBJ1-5|TRBV18
ASSPASGLGQPQH
>TRBJ1-1|TRBV12-3/TRBV12-4
ASSLIRVSEAF
>TRBJ2-5|TRBV12-5
ASGLGRVGGQETQY
>TRBJ1-1|TRBV9
ASSLGAGDFMNTEAF
>TRBJ1-5|TRBV7-2
ASSLSTGGSGQPQH
>TRBJ1-1|TRBV20-1
SAGIRNTEAF
>TRBJ2-1|TRBV12-3/TRBV12-4
ASSTGGGHYDEQF
>TRBJ1-1|TRBV5-1
ASSSPGQGETEAF
>TRBJ1-1|TRBV5-1
ASSWDRANTEAF
>TRBJ1-2|TRBV5-1
ASRGPSLDYGYT
>TRBJ2-3|TRBV6-1
ASSPPRGLTSQYTDTQY
>TRBJ2-7|TRBV28
ASKEGGKSYEQY
>TRBJ2-5|TRBV20-1
SAREAGSETQY
>TRBJ2-2|TRBV5-1
ASRTGQGFGGELF
>TRBJ2-7|TRBV3-1
ASSPGLAGYEQY
>TRBJ1-2|TRBV28
ASSENDWGVNYGYT
>TRBJ1-2|TRBV7-8
ASSLVQNYGYT
>TRBJ2-2|TRBV13
ASSPPWTGELF
>TRBJ2-3|TRBV5-1
ASSFGFYTDTQY
>TRBJ1-2|TRBV12-3/TRBV12-4
ASSLSMGGHYGYT
>TRBJ2-2|TRBV5-1
ASSPEANTGELF
>TRBJ1-4|TRBV28
ASSPRVGEKLF
>TRBJ1-1|TRBV28
ASNPGQVNTEAF
>TRBJ2-2|TRBV24-1
ATSGSRTGELF
>TRBJ2-1|TRBV10-3
AIEPGLADHEQF
>TRBJ1-2|TRBV7-8
ASRTIGGASYT
>TRBJ2-5|TRBV3-1
ASNNPRRSVETQY
>TRBJ2-1|TRBV5-6
ASSLPYEQF
>TRBJ1-2|TRBV12-3/TRBV12-4
ASRLTGGYGYT
>TRBJ1-2|TRBV28
ASSLGPFYGYT
>TRBJ2-3|TRBV12-3/TRBV12-4
ASRPPSGQVPY
>TRBJ1-4|TRBV13
ASSLGRWDEKLF
>TRBJ2-7|TRBV2
ASTPDTYEQY
>TRBJ2-7|TRBV5-1
ASFPFEQWREQY
>TRBJ2-7|TRBV3-1
ASSQVVGGSSYEQY
>TRBJ2-3|TRBV14
ASSHGTGAGTQY
>TRBJ1-6|TRBV30
AWSVRTGGSSPLH
>TRBJ1-2|TRBV12-3/TRBV12-4
ASSQQGLDYGYT
>TRBJ2-1|TRBV12-3/TRBV12-4
ASSWDKWRYNEQF
>TRBJ2-5|TRBV5-1
ASSLDRSRERY
>TRBJ1-1|TRBV29-1
SVGSFTEVF
>TRBJ2-1|TRBV5-1
ASSPRARVDNEQF
>TRBJ1-1|TRBV20-1
SASSRGGTEAF
>TRBJ2-3|TRBV7-6
ASSPGRPSTDTQY